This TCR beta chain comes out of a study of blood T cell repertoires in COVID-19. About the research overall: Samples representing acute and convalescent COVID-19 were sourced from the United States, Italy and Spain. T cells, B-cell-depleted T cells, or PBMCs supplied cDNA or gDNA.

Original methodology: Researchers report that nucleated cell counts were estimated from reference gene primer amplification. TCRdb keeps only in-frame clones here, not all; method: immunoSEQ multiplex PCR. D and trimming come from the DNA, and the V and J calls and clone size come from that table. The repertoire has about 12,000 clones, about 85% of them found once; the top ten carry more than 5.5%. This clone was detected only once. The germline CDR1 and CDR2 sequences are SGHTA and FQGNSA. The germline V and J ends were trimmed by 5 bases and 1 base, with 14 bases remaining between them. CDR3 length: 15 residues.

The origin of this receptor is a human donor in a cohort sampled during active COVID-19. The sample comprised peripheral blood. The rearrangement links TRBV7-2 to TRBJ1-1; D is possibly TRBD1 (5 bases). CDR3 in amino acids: CASSAAGKANTEAFF. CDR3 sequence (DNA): TGTGCCAGCAGCGCGGCAGGGAAGGCGAACACTGAAGCTTTCTTT.